A selection of T cell receptor beta chains follows, all from one sample in a study of shared clonotypes between healthy human individuals. The repertoire was sequenced with immunoSEQ multiplex PCR; TCRdb's copy has only in-frame clones and lacks some. This sample carries over a million clones, roughly 96% of them seen once, and the ten largest clones take approximately 1%. Material: naive CD4+ T cells sorted from blood. All receptors come from a man aged 25 to 40 in good health. Each CDR3 is given with its conserved first and last residue. Each record gives: J gene, CDR3 length, V gene, CDR3 protein.

TRBJ2-1,15,TRBV27,CASSWSGSSYNEQFF
TRBJ2-5,16,TRBV12-2,CASRSRLAELQETQYF
TRBJ2-7,11,TRBV6-1,CASSDPYEQYF
TRBJ2-4,17,TRBV28,CASSPTQGAGAKNIQYF
TRBJ2-7,12,TRBV19,CASTNGIYEQYF
TRBJ2-3,15,TRBV6-5,CASRQGRQSTDTQYF
TRBJ2-7,17,TRBV2,CASTASGTYGSSYEQYF
TRBJ2-7,18,TRBV9,CASSEGGETSGPSYEQYF
TRBJ2-7,15,TRBV7-9,CASSVKSGRVNEQYF
TRBJ1-5,15,TRBV5-1,CASSEGTGDNQPQHF
TRBJ2-1,17,TRBV7-8,CASSLGRRSGSINEQFF
TRBJ2-7,13,TRBV27,CASSLDRVYEQYF
TRBJ2-3,16,TRBV7-9,CASSFPQDPSTDTQYF
TRBJ2-7,17,TRBV7-9,CASSRGIQGLASYEQYF
TRBJ2-7,16,TRBV4-2,CASSQDGAGGTYEQYF
TRBJ2-3,16,TRBV11-2,CASNPPGRVSTDTQYF
TRBJ2-2,14,TRBV5-4,CASSLGLAPGELFF
TRBJ2-7,17,TRBV4-1,CASSQEDRDRGTYEQYF
TRBJ2-1,18,TRBV5-6,CASSLATLAGGGYHEQFF
TRBJ2-2,14,TRBV5-5,CASKSNLLGGELFF
TRBJ1-5,15,TRBV7-6,CASSKGTGEDQPQHF
TRBJ2-2,13,TRBV2,CASSVLGAGELFF
TRBJ1-5,14,TRBV5-8,CASSSDSHDQPQHF
TRBJ2-7,13,TRBV7-2,CASSFQAYYEQYF
TRBJ2-3,16,TRBV18,CASSPIAGGLTDTQYF
TRBJ1-1,15,TRBV29-1,CSVRRDPQGNTEAFF
TRBJ2-2,14,TRBV5-4,CASSPGLATGELFF
TRBJ1-5,14,TRBV6-5,CASSYFPGNQPQHF
TRBJ2-3,14,TRBV30,CAWSILRGTDTQYF
TRBJ1-5,16,TRBV28,CASSSLGRAGGQPQHF
TRBJ1-2,15,TRBV2,CASSERVSGFYGYTF
TRBJ2-7,13,TRBV5-4,CASRSSGSYEQYF
TRBJ2-5,17,TRBV9,CASSVDPQVRGKETQYF
TRBJ1-2,15,TRBV5-4,CASSQADRGNYGYTF
TRBJ2-5,17,TRBV4-1,CASSRLSGTGLGETQYF
TRBJ2-1,15,TRBV9,CASSVAGSPYNEQFF
TRBJ1-1,9,TRBV20-1,CSATPEAFF
TRBJ2-7,14,TRBV29-1,CSVLIGTPSYEQYF
TRBJ2-3,15,TRBV9,CASSHSTGYTDTQYF
TRBJ2-3,14,TRBV19,CASSPGATTDTQYF
TRBJ1-1,13,TRBV12-5,CASGRDRGTEAFF
TRBJ2-7,17,TRBV5-4,CASSLVPLGTNRHEQYF
TRBJ2-1,16,TRBV19,CASSMWAESSYNEQFF
TRBJ2-4,11,TRBV20-1,CSARVVLDQYF
TRBJ2-3,15,TRBV18,CASSQLAGDTDTQYF
TRBJ2-1,18,TRBV7-8,CASSSRLREVLGYNEQFF
TRBJ2-3,20,TRBV7-6,CASPLDGLRAVSVSTDTQYF
TRBJ2-5,16,TRBV7-8,CASSLVRSKTTETQYF
TRBJ2-5,15,TRBV7-6,CASSFIRTSQETQYF
TRBJ2-3,18,TRBV27,CASSLSFGAGVSTDTQYF
TRBJ2-3,13,TRBV5-4,CASSWTGTDTQYF
TRBJ2-1,14,TRBV2,CASGPEPGGNEQFF
TRBJ2-2,11,TRBV20-1,CSARRTGELFF
TRBJ2-7,13,TRBV30,CAWSGNPDYEQYF
TRBJ2-7,13,TRBV2,CASKERETYEQYF